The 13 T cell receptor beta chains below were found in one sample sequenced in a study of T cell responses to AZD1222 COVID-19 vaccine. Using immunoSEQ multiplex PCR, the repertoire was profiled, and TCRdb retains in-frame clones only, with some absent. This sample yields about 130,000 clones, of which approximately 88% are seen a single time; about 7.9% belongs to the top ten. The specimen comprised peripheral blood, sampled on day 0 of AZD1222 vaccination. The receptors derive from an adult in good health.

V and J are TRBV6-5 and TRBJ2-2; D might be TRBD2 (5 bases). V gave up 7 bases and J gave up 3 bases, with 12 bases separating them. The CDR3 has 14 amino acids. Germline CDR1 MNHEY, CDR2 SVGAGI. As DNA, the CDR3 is TGTGCCAGCAAACTAGGGTGGGACACCGGGGAGCTGTTTTTT. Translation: CASKLGWDTGELFF.

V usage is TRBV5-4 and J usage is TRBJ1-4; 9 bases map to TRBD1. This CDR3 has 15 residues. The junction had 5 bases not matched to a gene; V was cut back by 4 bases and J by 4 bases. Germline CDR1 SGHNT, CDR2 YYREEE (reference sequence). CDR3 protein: CASSTGQGNNEKLFF. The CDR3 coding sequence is TGTGCCAGCAGCACCGGACAGGGGAATAATGAAAAACTGTTTTTT.

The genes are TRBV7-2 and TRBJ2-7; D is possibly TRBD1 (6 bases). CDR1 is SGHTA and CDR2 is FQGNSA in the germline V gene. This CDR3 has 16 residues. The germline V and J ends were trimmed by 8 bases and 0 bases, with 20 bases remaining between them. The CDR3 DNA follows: TGTGCCAGCCCCGCAGGGGCAATGAACAACTCCTACGAGCAGTACTTC. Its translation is CASPAGAMNNSYEQYF.

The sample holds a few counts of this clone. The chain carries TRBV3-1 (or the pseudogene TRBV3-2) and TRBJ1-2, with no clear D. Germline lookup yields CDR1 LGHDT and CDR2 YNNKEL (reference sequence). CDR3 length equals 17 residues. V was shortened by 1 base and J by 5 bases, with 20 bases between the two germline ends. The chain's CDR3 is CASSQGFAGQPGYGYTF. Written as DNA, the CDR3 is TGTGCCAGCAGCCAAGGGTTCGCCGGGCAGCCGGGTTATGGCTACACCTTC.

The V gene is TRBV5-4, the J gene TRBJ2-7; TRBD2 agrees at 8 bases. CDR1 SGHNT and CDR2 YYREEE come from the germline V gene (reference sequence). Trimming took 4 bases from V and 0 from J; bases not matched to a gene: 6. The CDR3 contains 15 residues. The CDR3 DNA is TGTGCCAGCAGCCCTCTAGCGGGCAGCTCCTACGAGCAGTACTTC. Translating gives CASSPLAGSSYEQYF.

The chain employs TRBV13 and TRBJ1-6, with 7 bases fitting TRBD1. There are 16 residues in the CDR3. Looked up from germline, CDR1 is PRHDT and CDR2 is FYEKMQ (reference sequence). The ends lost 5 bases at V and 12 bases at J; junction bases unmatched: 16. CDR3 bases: TGTGCCAGCAGCCTGACAGGGTTTGGGGCTTTTGAACCCCTCCACTTT. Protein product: CASSLTGFGAFEPLHF.

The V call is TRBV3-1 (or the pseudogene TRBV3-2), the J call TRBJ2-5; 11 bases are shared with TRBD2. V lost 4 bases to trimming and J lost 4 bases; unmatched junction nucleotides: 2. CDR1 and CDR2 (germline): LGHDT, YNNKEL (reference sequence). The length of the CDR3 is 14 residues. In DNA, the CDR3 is TGTGCCAGCAGCCTCACTAGCGGGAGAGAGACCCAGTACTTC. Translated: CASSLTSGRETQYF.

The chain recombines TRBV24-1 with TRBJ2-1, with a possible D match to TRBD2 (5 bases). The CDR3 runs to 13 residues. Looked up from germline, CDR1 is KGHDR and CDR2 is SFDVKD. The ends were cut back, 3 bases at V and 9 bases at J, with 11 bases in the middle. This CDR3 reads CATSDGGRGEQFF. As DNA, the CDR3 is TGTGCCACCAGTGATGGTGGGAGAGGTGAGCAGTTCTTC.

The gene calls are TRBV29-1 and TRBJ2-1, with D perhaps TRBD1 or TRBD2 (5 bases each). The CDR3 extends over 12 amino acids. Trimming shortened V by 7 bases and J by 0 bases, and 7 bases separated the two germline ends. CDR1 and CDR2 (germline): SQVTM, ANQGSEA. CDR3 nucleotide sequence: TGCAGCGCTGGGGGCTCCTACAATGAGCAGTTCTTC. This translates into CSAGGSYNEQFF.

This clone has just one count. CDR3: CASSYDPRSEQYF. The CDR3 DNA reads as TGTGCCAGCAGTTACGATCCACGGTCCGAGCAGTACTTC. The gene calls are TRBV6-2 or TRBV6-3 and TRBJ2-7, with D unclear. Looked up from germline, CDR1 is MNHEY and CDR2 is SVGEGT. V lost 2 bases and J lost 6, with 11 bases in between. CDR3 length equals 13 residues.

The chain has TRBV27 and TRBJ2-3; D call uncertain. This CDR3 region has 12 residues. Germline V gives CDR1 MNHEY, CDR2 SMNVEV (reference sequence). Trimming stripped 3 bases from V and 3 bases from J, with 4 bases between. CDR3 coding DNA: TGTGCCAGCAGTTTCCGGACAGATACGCAGTATTTT. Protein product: CASSFRTDTQYF.

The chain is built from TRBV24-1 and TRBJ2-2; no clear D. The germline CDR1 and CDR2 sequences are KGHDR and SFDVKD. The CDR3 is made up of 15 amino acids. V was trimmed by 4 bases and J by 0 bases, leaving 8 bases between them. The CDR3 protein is CATSDPSANTGELFF. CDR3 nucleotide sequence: TGTGCCACCAGTGACCCCTCAGCGAACACCGGGGAGCTGTTTTTT.

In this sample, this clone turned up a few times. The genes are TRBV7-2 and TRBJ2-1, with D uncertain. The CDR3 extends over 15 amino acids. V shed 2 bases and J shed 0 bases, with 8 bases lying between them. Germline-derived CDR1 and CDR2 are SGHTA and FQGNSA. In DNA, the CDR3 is TGTGCCAGCAGCTTATCGTCAGTCTCCTACAATGAGCAGTTCTTC. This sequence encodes CASSLSSVSYNEQFF.